Shown below are 14 T cell receptor beta chains from a single sample sequenced in a study of blood T cell repertoires in COVID-19. Generated by immunoSEQ multiplex PCR, the TCRdb table keeps only in-frame clones and is missing some. The profile covers 110,000 to 150,000 clones, with 81% appearing a single time and about 7.5% taken by the ten largest. The specimen was peripheral blood. These receptors all stem from a human donor in a cohort sampled during active COVID-19.

The chain combines TRBV10-3 with TRBJ2-7; TRBD2 matches 8 bases. The V gene's germline CDR1 is ENHRY and CDR2 SYGVKD. The trim removed 2 bases at V and 2 bases at J, leaving 8 bases unmatched. The length of the CDR3 is 16 residues. The CDR3 region is CAISEPTSGSPYEQYF. DNA for the CDR3: TGTGCCATCAGTGAGCCTACTAGCGGATCCCCCTACGAGCAGTACTTC.

The rearrangement links TRBV28 to TRBJ2-7; tentative D call: TRBD1 (6 bases). Germline V gene lookup returns CDR1 MDHEN and CDR2 SYDVKM. V shed 3 bases and J shed 2 bases, with 11 bases lying between them. This CDR3 comprises 14 residues. CDR3 sequence (DNA): TGTGCCAGCAGTTTGAGAGGGGGTACCTACGAGCAGTACTTC. Its protein is CASSLRGGTYEQYF.

The J gene is TRBJ2-7, the V gene TRBV27; TRBD2 matches 9 bases. Unmatched junction bases numbered 15, after V lost 3 bases and J lost 0 bases. The CDR3 has 19 amino acids. Germline values: CDR1 MNHEY, CDR2 SMNVEV (reference sequence). CDR3 bases: TGTGCCAGCAGTTTCCGAGCGGGAGGTACAACAATTTCCTCCTACGAGCAGTACTTC. This codes for CASSFRAGGTTISSYEQYF.

V gene TRBV29-1 combines with J gene TRBJ1-4; maybe TRBD1 (5 bases). The CDR3 loop spans 13 amino acids. Germline-derived CDR1 and CDR2 are SQVTM and ANQGSEA. Deletions cut 3 bases from V and 3 bases from J, with 8 bases between. The CDR3 loop reads CSVDDRANEKLFF. The CDR3 DNA reads as TGCAGCGTTGACGACAGAGCTAATGAAAAACTGTTTTTT.

This chain joins TRBV5-1 and TRBJ2-1, with 10 bases fitting TRBD2. The V and J ends lost 4 bases and 4 bases, in that order; junction bases with no gene match: 8. The germline V gene encodes CDR1 SGHRS and CDR2 YFSETQ. The CDR3 has 16 residues. The CDR3 here is CASSPPGTSAYNEQFF. The CDR3 bases are TGCGCCAGCAGCCCCCCCGGGACTAGCGCATACAATGAGCAGTTCTTC.

The J gene is TRBJ2-5, the V gene TRBV7-8; TRBD2 is a possible D gene (6 bases). Trimming took 5 bases from V and 3 from J, leaving 13 bases between them. Germline V gene sequence: CDR1 SGHVS, CDR2 FQNEAQ. The CDR3 contains 14 residues. CDR3 DNA sequence: TGTGCCAGCAGCCTCGCCGGGGGAAAAGAGACCCAGTACTTC. Translated: CASSLAGGKETQYF.

This clone has more than one count but fewer than ten. V gene TRBV27 combines with J gene TRBJ1-2, with TRBD1 matching over 8 bases. The CDR3 is made up of 12 amino acids. Trimming removed 5 bases from V and 11 bases from J; junction bases left unmatched: 7. Per germline, CDR1 MNHEY and CDR2 SMNVEV (reference sequence). CDR3 sequence (DNA): TGTGCCAGCAGTCAAAGACAGGGGTTTTACACCTTC. Translation gives CASSQRQGFYTF.

This clone was observed a single time. V and J are TRBV21-1 and TRBJ2-7; TRBD2, the table's D call, was not compared with the DNA. TRBV21-1 is recorded as a pseudogene. The CDR3 length is 16 residues. CDR3 sequence: CASSKKESGTPYEQYF. CDR3 coding DNA: TGTGCCAGCAGCAAAAAGGAGAGCGGGACTCCCTACGAGCAGTACTTC.

In DNA, the CDR3 is TGTGCCAGCGGGGACACCCTCAACTATGGCTACACCTTC. Protein: CASGDTLNYGYTF. J is TRBJ1-2 and V is TRBV28; tentative D call: TRBD1 (6 bases). Germline lookup yields CDR1 MDHEN and CDR2 SYDVKM. Trimming took off 8 bases at V and 2 bases at J, with 12 bases between the two ends. The CDR3 length is 13 residues.

Here the CDR3 reads CASSWKDRGGGNQPQHF. CDR3 in DNA: TGTGCCAGCAGTTGGAAGGACAGGGGTGGGGGCAATCAGCCCCAGCATTTT. This chain joins TRBV6-2 or TRBV6-3 and TRBJ1-5; 9 nucleotides agree with TRBD1. Per germline, CDR1 MNHEY and CDR2 SVGEGT. V lost 4 bases, J lost 2 bases, and 9 bases stayed unmatched. This CDR3 comprises 17 residues.

V gene TRBV6-5 combines with J gene TRBJ1-5, with TRBD1 matching 10 bases. The germline V gene encodes CDR1 MNHEY and CDR2 SVGAGI. V was clipped by 6 bases and J by 1 base; unmatched bases: 3. The CDR3 extends over 15 amino acids. In nucleotides, the CDR3 is TGTGCCAGCAGACGGACAGGGGGGAGCAATCAGCCCCAGCATTTT. As protein: CASRRTGGSNQPQHF.

CDR3 sequence: CATKGLANNNEQFF. The CDR3 nucleotides are TGTGCCACCAAGGGACTAGCGAATAACAATGAGCAGTTCTTC. The genes are TRBV15 and TRBJ2-1; 10 positions match TRBD2. Per the germline V gene, CDR1 is LNHNV and CDR2 is YYDKDF (reference sequence). V gave up 7 bases and J gave up 5 bases; unmatched junction bases: 5. The CDR3 is 14 residues long.

The rearrangement joins TRBV30 to TRBJ2-6, with TRBD2 matching 8 bases. This CDR3 has 20 amino acids. V dropped 0 bases and J dropped 0; count of bases not matched to a gene: 13. Germline CDR1 is GTSNPN and CDR2 is SVGIG (reference sequence). The DNA for the CDR3 is TGTGCCTGGAGTGTATTAGCGGGACTCCTCCTGGACTCTGGGGCCAACGTCCTGACTTTC. It specifies CAWSVLAGLLLDSGANVLTF.

The chain recombines TRBV7-2 with TRBJ2-1; 9 nucleotides align to TRBD2. Germline-derived CDR1 and CDR2 are SGHTA and FQGNSA. The trim removed 6 bases at V and 3 bases at J, leaving 6 bases unmatched. The CDR3 length is 15 residues. CDR3: CASRTREGLYNEQFF. CDR3 in DNA: TGTGCCAGCAGAACGCGGGAGGGCCTCTACAATGAGCAGTTCTTC. Full variable domain (outside the CDR3, taken from reference TRBV7-2 and TRBJ2-1): GAGVSQSPSNKVTEKGKDVELRCDPISGHTALYWYRQSLGQGLEFLIYFQGNSAPDKSGLPSDRFSAERTGGSVSTLTIQRTQQEDSAVYLCASRTREGLYNEQFFGPGTRLTVL.